This entry lists 3 T cell receptor beta chains sequenced from one sample in a study of breast tumors, draining lymph nodes, adjacent tissues. Axillary draining lymph nodes of breast cancer patients supplied the node samples. Using its own MiXCR run on the multiplex PCR reads, TCRdb lists one record per CDR3 protein. The sample lists 150,000 to 200,000 distinct CDR3 sequences, 25% to 40% occurring once. Sequencing input: axillary lymph node tissue. These receptors were taken from a female donor with breast cancer. Some clones in this sample may be carry-over from other donors' samples.

This clonotype was detected many times. The chain uses TRBV7-9 and TRBJ1-2; 7 positions agree with TRBD1. In germline, CDR1 is SEHNR, CDR2 FQNEAQ (reference sequence). The CDR3 totals 16 residues. The V and J ends lost 7 bases and 0 bases, in that order; junction bases with no gene match: 11. This CDR3 is CASTPRGGKANYGYTF. DNA of the CDR3: TGTGCCAGCACACCTCGAGGGGGCAAGGCTAACTATGGCTACACCTTC.

This clonotype was observed at least ten times. The chain couples TRBV14 to TRBJ2-5, with D possibly matching TRBD2 (6 bases). The V gene's germline CDR1 is SGHDN and CDR2 FVKESK. The CDR3 is 14 residues long. Trimming cost V 6 bases and J 5 bases, with 16 bases left between them. The CDR3 loop reads CASRPGGRAETQYF. Written as DNA, the CDR3 is TGTGCCAGCAGGCCCGGGGGTCGGGCGGAGACCCAGTACTTC.

V is TRBV6-4 and J is TRBJ1-5; the D gene is possibly TRBD1 (6 bases). CDR1 and CDR2 (germline): MRHNA, SNTAGT. CDR3 length: 16 residues. Between the trimmed V and J ends, which lost 10 bases and 2 bases, there was a span of 21 bases. Written as DNA, the CDR3 is TGTGCCATCATAGGGAGGGGGGGGGATGGCAATCAGCCCCAGCATTTT. This sequence encodes CAIIGRGGDGNQPQHF.